This entry lists 10 T cell receptor beta chains sequenced from one sample in a study of T-cell memory formation after mild COVID-19. A single record per CDR3 protein comes from TCRdb applying MiXCR to the 5' RACE reads. This sample has 150,000 to 200,000 distinct CDR3 sequences, with approximately 12% found just once. The sequencing sample was made of PBMCs or a T cell subset sorted from them (not recorded which). These TCRs come from a man aged 18 to 30 who had mild COVID-19 (a few samples of this study predate the infection). Cell type and time point are not known.

The chain is built from TRBV5-4 and TRBJ2-2, with 12 bases lining up with TRBD2. The CDR3 covers 16 residues. CDR1 is SGHNT and CDR2 is YYREEE in the germline V gene (reference sequence). Unmatched junction bases numbered 5, after V lost 1 base and J lost 7 bases. Here the CDR3 DNA reads TGTGCCAGCAGCTTGACTAGCGGGGGGCGAGGCGGGGAGCTGTTTTTT. Translated, it gives CASSLTSGGRGGELFF.

The genes are TRBV20-1 and TRBJ2-3; perhaps TRBD2 as D (6 bases). Deletions cut 6 bases from V and 0 bases from J, with 10 bases between. The germline V gene has CDR1 DFQATT and CDR2 SNEGSKA (reference sequence). There are 13 residues in the CDR3. CDR3 nucleotides: TGCAGTGCCCCGCGGGGTAGCACAGATACGCAGTATTTT. Translating it yields CSAPRGSTDTQYF.

This clonotype occurred a few times. The chain couples TRBV18 to TRBJ1-4; D gene unclear. Germline V gene sequence: CDR1 KGHSH, CDR2 LQKENI. Trimming took 3 bases from V and 12 from J, leaving 17 bases between them. The CDR3 covers 14 residues. CDR3 in DNA: TGTGCCAGCTCACCCACGACCGAGAAGATTGAACTGTTTTTT. Encoded protein: CASSPTTEKIELFF.

Many counts were recorded for this clonotype. The chain combines TRBV5-1 with TRBJ2-7; D is unresolved. CDR3 size: 11 residues. Deletions cut 4 bases from V and 4 bases from J, with 6 bases between. Germline assignment: CDR1 SGHRS and CDR2 YFSETQ. This chain's CDR3 is CASSASYEQYF. The DNA of the CDR3 is TGCGCCAGCAGCGCCTCTTACGAGCAGTACTTC.

There are a few counts of this clonotype. The chain uses TRBV11-2 and TRBJ2-1, with TRBD1 matching 7 bases. Germline lookup yields CDR1 SGHAT and CDR2 FQNNGV. The V and J ends lost 3 bases and 9 bases, in that order; junction bases with no gene match: 20. This CDR3 spans 18 amino acids. The CDR3, as DNA: TGTGCCAGCAGCTTGTCCCGTCGTTTTGAGACAGGGAATGGTGAGCAGTTCTTC. Its translation: CASSLSRRFETGNGEQFF. Supplemented by reference TRBV11-2 and TRBJ2-1, the full variable domain reads EAGVAQSPRYKIIEKRQSVAFWCNPISGHATLYWYQQILGQGPKLLIQFQNNGVVDDSQLPKDRFSAERLKGVDSTLKIQPAKLEDSAVYLCASSLSRRFETGNGEQFFGPGTRLTVL.

V is TRBV7-8 and J is TRBJ1-2; 9 nucleotides agree with TRBD1. CDR3 size: 14 residues. Germline V gives CDR1 SGHVS, CDR2 FQNEAQ. V lost 6 bases and J lost 6; bases outside the gene matches: 8. The CDR3 coding sequence is TGTGCCAGCAGGCCACCTCGACAGGGGGATGGCTACACCTTC. Translating it yields CASRPPRQGDGYTF.

In this sample, this clonotype turned up many times. The V gene is TRBV30, the J gene TRBJ2-7; TRBD1 matches 11 bases. The CDR3 runs to 17 residues. Germline V lookup: CDR1 GTSNPN, CDR2 SVGIG (reference sequence). With V trimmed by 1 base and J by 1 base, 9 bases remained unmatched. The CDR3: CAWSAGQGAIGSYEQYF. The CDR3 DNA reads as TGTGCCTGGAGTGCCGGACAGGGGGCGATAGGATCCTACGAGCAGTACTTC.

This rearrangement joins TRBV20-1 to TRBJ2-3; 14 positions agree with TRBD2. Losses at the gene ends were 2 bases for V and 0 bases for J; bases not matched to a gene: 10. This CDR3 region has 19 residues. Germline V gives CDR1 DFQATT, CDR2 SNEGSKA (reference sequence). CDR3 sequence reads: CSARSTTSGGETSTDTQYF. DNA for the CDR3: TGCAGTGCTAGAAGCACGACTAGCGGGGGGGAAACTAGCACAGATACGCAGTATTTT.

The chain couples TRBV5-5 to TRBJ2-2; D remains ambiguous. The germline CDR1 and CDR2 sequences are SGHKS and YYEKEE (reference sequence). The CDR3 runs to 16 residues. V was trimmed by 1 base and J by 1 base, leaving 11 bases between them. As DNA, the CDR3 is TGTGCCAGCAGCTTGAGGCGGATCGTGAACACCGGGGAGCTGTTTTTT. Translating gives CASSLRRIVNTGELFF.

This clonotype was observed a handful of times. The gene calls are TRBV2 and TRBJ2-3, with 9 positions matching TRBD2. Trimming took 5 bases from V and 5 from J; bases not matched to a gene: 11. This CDR3 region has 16 residues. The germline gives CDR1 SNHLY, CDR2 FYNNEI. This CDR3 is CASSTPGRGGRDTQYF. The CDR3 region has the DNA TGTGCCAGCAGTACCCCGGGGCGGGGGGGAAGAGATACGCAGTATTTT.